Sequencing of this TCR beta chain was carried out in a study of Graves' ophthalmopathy and Graves' hyperthyroidism. Trimming removed 1 base from V and 3 bases from J; junction bases left unmatched: 14. The germline gives CDR1 DFQATT, CDR2 SNEGSKA (reference sequence). The CDR3 contains 17 residues. Amplified TCR beta CDR3 regions were obtained using RNA transcripts as template. An initial RT-PCR round employing HTBI primers preceded a second-round multiplex PCR. From the multiplex PCR reads, TCRdb called clonotypes with MiXCR, one entry per CDR3 protein. The data show under 800,000 distinct CDR3 sequences, 22% seen once. This clonotype has ten or more counts.

Specimen: peripheral blood. The V gene is TRBV20-1, the J gene TRBJ2-7, with 8 bases identical to TRBD2. The TCR sequence derives from a woman younger than 30 with stable Graves' hyperthyroidism. Some clones in this sample may be carry-over from other donors' samples. The CDR3 DNA follows: TGCAGTGCTAGAGGTACAATCACGGCGGGGGGCCGCTACGAGCAGTACTTC. Translating it yields CSARGTITAGGRYEQYF.